The clone carrying this T cell receptor beta chain was counted between two and nine times. Its matching antigen is unknown. Each cDNA held unique molecular identifiers, and template switching gave it a universal primer site. In TCRdb, the 5' RACE reads were re-called with MiXCR into one record per CDR3 protein. Of 1.5 million to 2 million distinct CDR3 sequences in the sample, around 33% are singletons; the top ten hold approximately 0.25%. The sample comes from a study of identical twins. Points from the study as a whole: For out-of-frame alpha sequences shared by twins, low generation probability was in excess.

From germline, CDR1 is MNHEY and CDR2 SMNVEV (reference sequence). The CDR3 spans 16 residues. Source material: cord blood. The J gene is TRBJ2-1, the V gene TRBV27; either TRBD1 or TRBD2 may fit D (5 bases each). The J call may be faulty, since TRBJ2-7 better matches the DNA end. This clonotype originated in a newborn girl in good health. CDR3 loop: CASSLSWAGTYNEQYF. CDR3 DNA sequence: TGTGCCAGCAGTTTATCGTGGGCAGGGACGTACAATGAGCAGTACTTC.